The sequence of this TCR beta chain was determined in a study of tumor-infiltrating lymphocytes in primary liver carcinoma. The investigators made TCR beta cDNA from about 0.45 ug total RNA, using a constant-region primer. Libraries covering TCR beta were generated through three nested multiplex PCR rounds (using a slightly modified ARM-PCR). It was with TRBV1-TRBV30 forward primers and a C-beta reverse primer that the first two PCR rounds were run, at approximately 9 cycles each. TCRdb re-derived calls from the multiplex PCR reads in MiXCR, one entry per CDR3 protein. The sample holds approximately 300,000 distinct CDR3 sequences, over 55% seen once. For blood RNA, unsorted whole blood served as the source, and germline DNA was extracted too. Infection with HBV was chronic in patients; they were treatment-naive. This clonotype was seen a handful of times. Germline CDR1 reads WSHSY; CDR2 reads SAAADI. V was pared by 2 bases and J by 3 bases, with 9 bases of the junction left unmatched. The CDR3 sequence is 17 residues long.

The specimen was peripheral blood. The chain links TRBV10-2 to TRBJ2-1; 8 nucleotides agree with TRBD2. This TCR came from a middle-aged man with primary liver carcinoma and hepatitis B virus infection. Written as DNA, the CDR3 is TGCGCCAGCAGTGAGACCCCCCGGGCGGGAGGCTACAATGAGCAGTTCTTC. This codes for CASSETPRAGGYNEQFF.